This T cell receptor (beta chain) was documented in a study of blood T cell repertoires in COVID-19. The CDR3 has 16 amino acids. In germline, CDR1 is WSHSY, CDR2 SAAADI. Unmatched junction bases numbered 10, after V lost 2 bases and J lost 5 bases. Clones were sequenced by immunoSEQ multiplex PCR, and TCRdb holds only the in-frame ones, with some missing. The sample lists over 200,000 clones, roughly nine tenths occurring once. This clone appeared a single time. Input material: PBMCs or T cells enriched from blood (not recorded which). The V and J genes are TRBV10-2 and TRBJ1-1; 8 nucleotides match TRBD1. This receptor was taken from a woman under 40 with acute COVID-19. The CDR3 spells CASSEGGTGGITEAFF. In DNA form, the CDR3 reads TGCGCCAGCAGTGAGGGAGGTACAGGGGGTATAACTGAAGCTTTCTTT.